This T cell receptor (beta chain) was identified in a study of shared clonotypes between healthy human individuals. This clone was seen once. The trim removed 5 bases at V and 2 bases at J, leaving 6 bases unmatched. The CDR3 runs to 14 residues. Germline assignment: CDR1 SQVTM and CDR2 ANQGSEA. Repertoires were generated with immunoSEQ multiplex PCR, while TCRdb's copy carries only in-frame clones and drops some. The table records roughly 490,000 clones, around three quarters of them present only once. The rearrangement links TRBV29-1 to TRBJ2-3; 8 bases align to TRBD2. This clonotype was sampled from a woman in her thirties or forties in good health. Some clones in this sample may be carry-over from other donors' samples. Sequencing used PBMCs. The DNA of the CDR3 is TGCAGCGTTTACTTAGCGGGGCTCACAGATACGCAGTATTTT. Translation gives CSVYLAGLTDTQYF.